This entry lists 30 T cell receptor beta chains sequenced from one sample in a study of early T cells in non-severe SARS-CoV-2 infection. TCRdb ran MiXCR on the 5' RACE reads and lists one entry per CDR3 protein. The table lists about 67,000 distinct CDR3 sequences, approximately 10% of them singletons. Sequences were obtained from whole blood. The receptor source for this set is an adult who was a healthcare worker with PCR-confirmed SARS-CoV-2 infection or an uninfected control (not recorded which).

The sample holds many counts of this clonotype. The chain carries TRBV3-1 and TRBJ2-7; D is perhaps TRBD1 or TRBD2 (5 bases each). The CDR3 is made up of 14 amino acids. Germline V gives CDR1 LGHDT, CDR2 YNNKEL (reference sequence). Between the trimmed V and J ends, which lost 4 bases and 7 bases, there was a span of 17 bases. CDR3: CASSPRGTRGEQYF. CDR3 in DNA: TGTGCCAGCAGCCCACGAGGGACCAGAGGGGAGCAGTACTTC.

This clonotype was counted at least ten times. V gene TRBV20-1 combines with J gene TRBJ1-4; D call uncertain. The length of the CDR3 is 15 residues. Germline values: CDR1 DFQATT, CDR2 SNEGSKA (reference sequence). V was clipped by 5 bases and J by 6 bases, with 19 bases between them. The CDR3 region has the DNA TGCAGTGCTCTAGATTCGGACGGCGGTGATGAAAAACTGTTTTTT. It encodes CSALDSDGGDEKLFF.

This clonotype was detected many times. The V gene is TRBV11-3, the J gene TRBJ2-1, with D possibly matching TRBD1 (6 bases). Trimming took 3 bases from V and 3 from J, leaving 12 bases between them. Germline V gene data show CDR1 as SGHNT and CDR2 as YENEEA. CDR3 length: 15 residues. The CDR3 DNA reads as TGTGCCAGCAGCTTCGAAGGCAGGGGCTACAATGAGCAGTTCTTC. Translation gives CASSFEGRGYNEQFF.

Regarding this clonotype: The junction differs from germline at one of its ends, possibly a read error. This chain uses TRBV12-3 or TRBV12-4 with TRBJ2-7; no firm D call. The CDR3 is 14 amino acids. The CDR3 reads CASSSPPSNSERYF. For the CDR3, the DNA is TGTGCCAGCAGTTCCCCCCCATCAAACTCTGAGCGGTACTTC.

This clonotype was counted many times. The rearrangement uses TRBV19 and TRBJ2-2; TRBD2 matches at 7 bases. CDR3 length: 13 amino acids. The germline V gene encodes CDR1 LNHDA and CDR2 SQIVND (reference sequence). V trimming: 8 bases; J trimming: 6 bases; junction bases outside the gene matches: 6. CDR3 amino acids: CASGTSGAGELFF. The CDR3 DNA follows: TGTGCCAGTGGGACCAGCGGGGCCGGGGAGCTGTTTTTT.

This sequence joins TRBV12-3 or TRBV12-4 and TRBJ2-4, with D possibly matching TRBD1 (6 bases). Trimming cost V 6 bases and J 0 bases, with 15 bases left between them. The CDR3 runs 16 residues. In DNA form, the CDR3 reads TGTGCCAGCAGCGCGACAGGAACCCTAGCCAAAAACATTCAGTACTTC. It translates to CASSATGTLAKNIQYF.

This clonotype appeared many times. The rearrangement joins TRBV18 to TRBJ2-2, with 12 bases that match TRBD2. CDR3 length equals 16 residues. Germline V gene sequence: CDR1 KGHSH, CDR2 LQKENI. V was clipped by 1 base and J by 5 bases; unmatched bases: 2. CDR3 in amino acids: CASSPRTSGRTGELFF. DNA for the CDR3: TGTGCCAGCTCACCACGCACTAGCGGGAGGACCGGGGAGCTGTTTTTT.

The V call is TRBV11-1, the J call TRBJ2-7; 10 bases fit TRBD1. Per the germline V gene, CDR1 is SGHAT and CDR2 is FQDESV (reference sequence). The CDR3 sequence is 14 residues long. J was trimmed by 5 bases and V by 4 bases; bases with no gene match: 5. CDR3 loop: CASSSETGGNEQYF. DNA of the CDR3: TGTGCCAGCAGCTCCGAGACAGGGGGCAACGAGCAGTACTTC.

This clonotype was observed at least ten times. The chain employs TRBV5-1 and TRBJ2-7, with D possibly TRBD2 on 6 matching bases. The germline V and J ends were trimmed by 3 bases and 5 bases, with 24 bases remaining between them. The length of the CDR3 is 17 residues. Germline V gene data show CDR1 as SGHRS and CDR2 as YFSETQ. The CDR3 DNA is TGCGCCAGCAGCTCCAGCGGAGGACGGGGGATTAGCCACGAGCAGTACTTC. Translating it yields CASSSSGGRGISHEQYF.

This clonotype was observed a handful of times. The chain uses TRBV7-2 and TRBJ2-3, with TRBD2 as a possible D gene (5 bases). This CDR3 comprises 15 residues. V was cut by 1 base and J by 11 bases, with 19 bases left in between. Germline V gives CDR1 SGHTA, CDR2 FQGNSA. CDR3 loop: CASSLGLSREILQYF. The CDR3 DNA is TGTGCCAGCAGCTTAGGACTCTCTAGGGAGATACTGCAGTATTTT.

This clonotype has at least ten counts. V gene TRBV5-1 combines with J gene TRBJ2-7; the D is unclear. The CDR3 consists of 13 residues. Trimming stripped 3 bases from V and 1 base from J, with 8 bases between. Looked up from germline, CDR1 is SGHRS and CDR2 is YFSETQ. The CDR3 nucleotides read TGCGCCAGCAGCTCTACAAATTCCTACGAGCAGTACTTC. Translating it yields CASSSTNSYEQYF. The entire variable domain, with the rest obtained from reference TRBV5-1 and TRBJ2-7, is as follows: KAGVTQTPRYLIKTRGQQVTLSCSPISGHRSVSWYQQTPGQGLQFLFEYFSETQRNKGNFPGRFSGRQFSNSRSEMNVSTLELGDSALYLCASSSTNSYEQYFGPGTRLTVT.

This clonotype was picked up a small number of times. The chain is built from TRBV7-8 and TRBJ2-3, with 9 bases identical to TRBD2. V dropped 4 bases and J dropped 6; count of bases not matched to a gene: 5. Germline V lookup: CDR1 SGHVS, CDR2 FQNEAQ. This CDR3 spans 14 amino acids. The CDR3 DNA reads as TGTGCCAGCAGCTCGGGACTAGCAAGTGATACGCAGTATTTT. Amino acids: CASSSGLASDTQYF. Drawing the rest from reference TRBV7-8 and TRBJ2-3, the complete variable domain is GAGVSQSPRYKVAKRGQDVALRCDPISGHVSLFWYQQALGQGPEFLTYFQNEAQLDKSGLPSDRFFAERPEGSVSTLKIQRTQQEDSAVYLCASSSGLASDTQYFGPGTRLTVL.

This chain uses TRBV10-3 with TRBJ2-1, with D possibly being TRBD1 (5 bases). The CDR3 consists of 12 residues. Germline loops: CDR1 ENHRY, CDR2 SYGVKD. V was cut by 8 bases and J by 4 bases, with 9 bases left in between. In DNA form, the CDR3 reads TGTGCCATCGCGGACACATACAATGAGCAGTTCTTC. Protein product: CAIADTYNEQFF.

The chain employs TRBV11-2 and TRBJ2-7; either TRBD1 or TRBD2 may fit D (5 bases each). Per the germline V gene, CDR1 is SGHAT and CDR2 is FQNNGV. Trimming shortened V by 8 bases and J by 5 bases, and 10 bases separated the two germline ends. CDR3 size: 11 residues. The CDR3 region has the DNA TGTGCCAGCCTGGGGACGGACGAGCAGTACTTC. The encoded protein is CASLGTDEQYF. Full variable domain (outside the CDR3, taken from reference TRBV11-2 and TRBJ2-7): EAGVAQSPRYKIIEKRQSVAFWCNPISGHATLYWYQQILGQGPKLLIQFQNNGVVDDSQLPKDRFSAERLKGVDSTLKIQPAKLEDSAVYLCASLGTDEQYFGPGTRLTVT.

This clonotype was detected ten times or more. The rearrangement uses TRBV20-1 and TRBJ2-3; TRBD1 agrees at 7 bases. Unmatched junction bases numbered 10, after V lost 3 bases and J lost 10 bases. Germline assignment: CDR1 DFQATT and CDR2 SNEGSKA (reference sequence). This CDR3 contains 13 residues. The CDR3 spells CSARAQTGRAQYF. In nucleotides, the CDR3 is TGCAGTGCTAGGGCCCAGACAGGGCGGGCGCAGTATTTT.

This clonotype was recorded many times. This CDR3 is CSVTRTNYGYTF. CDR3 DNA sequence: TGCAGCGTTACAAGAACTAACTATGGCTACACCTTC. V usage is TRBV29-1 and J usage is TRBJ1-2, with D unresolved. The CDR3 is made up of 12 amino acids. The V gene's germline CDR1 is SQVTM and CDR2 ANQGSEA. V lost 5 bases, J lost 0 bases, and 7 bases lay in between.

In its sample, this clonotype was seen a few times. The chain carries TRBV20-1 and TRBJ2-1, with 8 bases aligning to TRBD2. V shed 2 bases and J 9 bases; nucleotides not matched to a gene: 9. The germline gives CDR1 DFQATT, CDR2 SNEGSKA (reference sequence). The CDR3 runs to 14 residues. In DNA form, the CDR3 reads TGCAGTGCTAGACGCGGGAGCGGGAGTGGTGAGCAGTTCTTC. Translated: CSARRGSGSGEQFF.

This clonotype was observed many times. The chain recombines TRBV16 with TRBJ2-1, with D uncertain. The V end was cut by 2 bases, the J end by 7 bases, with 12 bases between. This CDR3 spans 14 amino acids. Germline lookup yields CDR1 KGHSY and CDR2 FQNENV. CDR3 loop: CASSQPYLGNEQFF. In DNA form, the CDR3 reads TGTGCCAGCAGCCAACCCTACCTTGGTAATGAGCAGTTCTTC.

Ten or more counts support this clonotype. In DNA form, the CDR3 reads TGTGCCAGCAGTTACGGCCAAAGGGGGACGCCGATTGGGGGCTCCTACAATGAGCAGTTCTTC. It is translated as CASSYGQRGTPIGGSYNEQFF. This sequence joins TRBV6-2 or TRBV6-3 and TRBJ2-1, with a possible D match to TRBD1 (6 bases). V lost 2 bases and J lost 0, with 26 bases in between. This CDR3 is 21 amino acids long. Germline CDR1 and CDR2: MNHEY and SVGEGT.

The chain joins TRBV11-1 to TRBJ2-7; D remains unclear. The germline V and J ends were trimmed by 3 bases and 4 bases, with 10 bases remaining between them. In germline, CDR1 is SGHAT, CDR2 FQDESV (reference sequence). This CDR3 has 13 residues. This CDR3 reads CASSFGQSYEQYF. CDR3 nucleotides: TGTGCCAGCAGCTTCGGGCAGTCGTACGAGCAGTACTTC.

At least ten counts were recorded for this clonotype. The chain employs TRBV4-1 and TRBJ1-2; TRBD1 is a possible D gene (5 bases). The germline CDR1 and CDR2 sequences are MGHRA and YSYEKL. There are 14 residues in the CDR3. V dropped 1 base and J dropped 6 bases, with 12 bases sitting between them. CDR3 residues: CASSQVGSGNGYTF. CDR3 sequence (DNA): TGCGCCAGCAGCCAAGTTGGGTCAGGGAATGGCTACACCTTC.

This clonotype showed up many times. This chain uses TRBV7-2 with TRBJ2-5; 10 nucleotides line up with TRBD1. J was trimmed by 5 bases and V by 5 bases; bases with no gene match: 2. The CDR3 covers 13 residues. The germline gives CDR1 SGHTA, CDR2 FQGNSA. CDR3 sequence (DNA): TGTGCCAGCAGCCCGGACAGGGGGGAGACCCAGTACTTC. As protein: CASSPDRGETQYF.

CDR3 sequence (DNA): TGTGCCAGCAGCTCCCCCGGGACTAGCGGGAAGCCCTACGAGCAGTACTTC. Translating gives CASSSPGTSGKPYEQYF. The genes are TRBV7-9 and TRBJ2-7; 13 bases align to TRBD2. The CDR3 loop spans 17 amino acids. Germline V gene sequence: CDR1 SEHNR, CDR2 FQNEAQ (reference sequence). V gave up 4 bases and J gave up 2 bases; unmatched junction bases: 8.

This clonotype occurred many times. The chain is built from TRBV10-3 and TRBJ2-5; 7 bases are shared with TRBD1. Per germline, CDR1 ENHRY and CDR2 SYGVKD. With V trimmed by 5 bases and J by 3 bases, 3 bases remained unmatched. The CDR3 covers 13 residues. This chain's CDR3 is CAISPGQKETQYF. The CDR3 bases are TGTGCCATCAGTCCGGGACAGAAAGAGACCCAGTACTTC.

The V and J genes are TRBV6-4 and TRBJ1-2; 8 bases agree with TRBD1. The CDR3 covers 13 residues. Germline values: CDR1 MRHNA, CDR2 SNTAGT. With 2 bases clipped from V and 5 bases from J, the junction kept 1 base outside the gene matches. The CDR3 region is CASSDGTGYGYTF. CDR3 sequence (DNA): TGTGCCAGCAGTGACGGGACAGGTTATGGCTACACCTTC.

The J gene is TRBJ2-1, the V gene TRBV20-1; no reliable D call. Germline loops: CDR1 DFQATT, CDR2 SNEGSKA (reference sequence). This CDR3 has 15 amino acids. With 0 bases removed from V and 5 bases from J, the gap between germline ends came to 14 bases. CDR3 in DNA: TGCAGTGCTAGAGATCCCCAAAGCGCTCACAATGAGCAGTTCTTC. Encoded protein: CSARDPQSAHNEQFF.

The table lists this clonotype with many counts. This chain uses TRBV6-6 with TRBJ2-2; 11 bases map to TRBD2. The V segment lost 4 bases and the J segment 4 bases; nucleotides outside the gene matches: 5. Germline CDR1 and CDR2: MNHNY and SVGAGI (reference sequence). The CDR3 is made up of 16 amino acids. The CDR3 here is CASSSWTSGPTGELFF. The CDR3 DNA sequence: TGTGCCAGCAGTTCATGGACTAGCGGGCCCACCGGGGAGCTGTTTTTT.

In its sample, this clonotype was seen many times. The V and J genes are TRBV7-9 and TRBJ1-5; D might be TRBD1 (5 bases). The V gene lost 5 bases and the J gene lost 6 bases, with 17 bases spanning the gap. The CDR3 totals 15 residues. From germline, CDR1 is SEHNR and CDR2 FQNEAQ (reference sequence). The CDR3 bases are TGTGCCAGCAGCGCCAGGGCAGACCGGGGTCAGCCCCAGCATTTT. This sequence encodes CASSARADRGQPQHF.

The V call is TRBV3-1, the J call TRBJ2-7, with 7 bases that match TRBD2. The CDR3 spans 15 residues. The germline V gene encodes CDR1 LGHDT and CDR2 YNNKEL (reference sequence). V lost 3 bases to trimming and J lost 0 bases; unmatched junction nucleotides: 5. The CDR3 loop reads CASSHAGTTSYEQYF. In DNA form, the CDR3 reads TGTGCCAGCAGCCACGCCGGGACTACCTCCTACGAGCAGTACTTC.

Many counts were recorded for this clonotype. The CDR3, as DNA: TGTGCCAGCACCCCCCGGAGGGGGAACACTGAAGCTTTCTTT. Translation: CASTPRRGNTEAFF. The chain employs TRBV12-3 or TRBV12-4 and TRBJ1-1, with a weak D call TRBD1 (5 bases). The CDR3 sequence is 14 residues long. The germline V and J ends were trimmed by 7 bases and 1 base, with 13 bases remaining between them.